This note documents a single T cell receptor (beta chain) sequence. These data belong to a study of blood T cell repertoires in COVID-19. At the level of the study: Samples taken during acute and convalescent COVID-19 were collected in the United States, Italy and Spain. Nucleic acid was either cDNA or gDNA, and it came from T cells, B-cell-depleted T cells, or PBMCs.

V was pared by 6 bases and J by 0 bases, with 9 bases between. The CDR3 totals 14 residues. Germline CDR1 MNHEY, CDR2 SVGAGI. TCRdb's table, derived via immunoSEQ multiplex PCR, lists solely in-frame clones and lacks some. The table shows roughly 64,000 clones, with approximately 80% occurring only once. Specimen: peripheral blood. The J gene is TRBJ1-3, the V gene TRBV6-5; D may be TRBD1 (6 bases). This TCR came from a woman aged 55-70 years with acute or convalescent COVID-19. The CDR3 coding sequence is TGTGCCAGCAGGGAGACAGGCTCTGGAAACACCATATATTTT. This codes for CASRETGSGNTIYF.